This T cell receptor (beta chain) derives from a study of blood T cell repertoires in COVID-19. Cohort allocation depended upon clinical history that participants reported. Two consecutive negative NP/OP PCR tests, clearance, or resolved symptoms defined Cohort 3 recovery. Trimming left V 5 bases short and J 12 bases short, with 17 bases between. The CDR3 totals 13 residues. Germline CDR1 reads SGHTA; CDR2 reads FQGNSA. Produced via immunoSEQ multiplex PCR; TCRdb's table is partial and in-frame only. The sample has hundreds of thousands of clones, 80% to 90% seen once; the top ten hold 1.2%. This sequence was found in a man younger than 45 who had recovered from COVID-19. The material sequenced was PBMCs or T cells enriched from blood (not recorded which). The V gene is TRBV7-2, the J gene TRBJ2-4; D gene unclear. This CDR3 is CASSPRRGPTQYF. CDR3 nucleotide sequence: TGTGCCAGCAGCCCCCGTCGAGGCCCTACTCAGTACTTC.